This TCR beta chain appears in the sequencing data of a study of blood T cell repertoires in COVID-19. About the study: The cDNA or gDNA used as material had been derived from T cells, B-cell-depleted T cells, or PBMCs.

The protocol was immunoSEQ multiplex PCR, while the TCRdb copy is restricted to in-frame clones and leaves out a portion. This table has approximately 150,000 clones, about 91% appearing once. Turning to this clone: Other DNA sequences in the same sample also yield this CDR3.

Germline V gene lookup returns CDR1 GTSNPN and CDR2 SVGIG (reference sequence). Trimming took 0 bases from V and 1 from J, leaving 6 bases between them. The CDR3 is 13 amino acids. This TCR was recovered from a human donor in a cohort sampled during active COVID-19. V and J are TRBV30 and TRBJ1-1; D gene unclear. The specimen was peripheral blood. The CDR3 spells CAWSVGANTEAFF. CDR3 nucleotides: TGTGCCTGGAGTGTCGGTGCGAACACTGAAGCTTTCTTT.